Following are 29 T cell receptor beta chains from one sample sequenced in a study of Graves' ophthalmopathy and Graves' hyperthyroidism. RNA transcripts yielded amplified TCR beta CDR3 regions. First-round RT-PCR employed HTBI primers, with a second-round multiplex PCR after it. One entry per CDR3 protein results from TCRdb running MiXCR on the multiplex PCR reads. Of roughly 1.1 million distinct CDR3 sequences in the sample, roughly two fifths were seen once. The specimen was peripheral blood or thyroid tissue (not recorded which). The receptors here all came from an adult man with Graves' hyperthyroidism.

This clonotype has a count of ten or more. This chain joins TRBV7-2 and TRBJ2-5; D assignment may be TRBD1 or TRBD2 (5 bases each). The CDR3 consists of 16 residues. Germline V gives CDR1 SGHTA, CDR2 FQGNSA. The germline V and J ends were trimmed by 5 bases and 4 bases, with 20 bases remaining between them. CDR3 sequence (DNA): TGTGCCAGCAGCACGGGGACGGACGGCTTCCGAGAGACCCAGTACTTC. Translated: CASSTGTDGFRETQYF.

In the case of this clonotype: Germline and junction disagree at one end, which may indicate a read error. V gene TRBV10-3 combines with J gene TRBJ2-7, with 9 bases matching TRBD2. The CDR3 consists of 15 residues. Germline V CDR1 and CDR2: ENHRY, SYGVKD. CDR3 nucleotides: TGTGCCAGCAGTGAATTGGGACTAGCTAGTCACGAGCAGTACTTC. It is translated as CASSELGLASHEQYF.

This clonotype turned up a few times. J is TRBJ1-5 and V is TRBV24-1; D is perhaps TRBD1 (6 bases). From germline, CDR1 is KGHDR and CDR2 SFDVKD. There are 12 residues in the CDR3. V lost 3 bases to trimming and J lost 7 bases, with 6 bases between them. The CDR3 loop is CATSDQGQPQHF. The CDR3 DNA reads TGTGCCACCAGTGATCAGGGGCAGCCCCAGCATTTT.

On this clonotype itself: Its ends do not fully match the called genes, so a read error is possible. The chain uses TRBV7-3 and TRBJ2-5; 9 positions match TRBD1. The CDR3 runs to 14 residues. Germline values: CDR1 SGHTA, CDR2 FQGTGA. CDR3 amino acids: CAGSSTGGQETQYF. In DNA, the CDR3 is TGTGCCGGCAGCTCGACAGGGGGCCAAGAGACCCAGTACTTC.

Concerning this clonotype itself: A read error may explain this, as a much larger clone is one base away. CDR3 loop: CSARDRNSSYEEYF. The CDR3 DNA reads as TGCAGTGCTAGAGATCGGAACAGCTCCTACGAGGAGTACTTC. The chain recombines TRBV20-1 with TRBJ2-7; D ambiguous. CDR1 is DFQATT, CDR2 SNEGSKA, per germline (reference sequence). This CDR3 is 14 amino acids long.

This chain joins TRBV2 and TRBJ2-7; perhaps TRBD1 as D (5 bases). Germline CDR1 SNHLY, CDR2 FYNNEI. V shed 10 bases and J shed 3 bases, with 28 bases lying between them. The CDR3 runs 17 residues. The CDR3 sequence is CATSGIENTEAFYEQYF. The CDR3 region has the DNA TGTGCCACCTCAGGGATAGAGAACACTGAAGCTTTCTACGAGCAGTACTTC. Full variable domain (remainder filled in from reference TRBV2 and TRBJ2-7): EPEVTQTPSHQVTQMGQEVILRCVPISNHLYFYWYRQILGQKVEFLVSFYNNEISEKSEIFDDQFSVERPDGSNFTLKIRSTKLEDSAMYFCATSGIENTEAFYEQYFGPGTRLTVT.

The J gene is TRBJ1-1, the V gene TRBV6-1; 7 nucleotides agree with TRBD1. This CDR3 is 14 amino acids long. The ends lost 7 bases at V and 6 bases at J; junction bases unmatched: 11. Per germline, CDR1 MNHNS and CDR2 SASEGT. The CDR3 region is CASNQLGRGPEAFF. The CDR3 region has the DNA TGTGCCAGCAATCAATTGGGTAGGGGGCCTGAAGCTTTCTTT.

This clonotype was recorded a few times. The chain couples TRBV6-1 to TRBJ2-6, with D possibly being TRBD2 (5 bases). The CDR3 runs 15 residues. Germline V CDR1 and CDR2: MNHNS, SASEGT. The V end lost 2 bases, the J end lost 4 bases, and 9 bases lay between the germline ends. The DNA of the CDR3 is TGTGCCAGCAGTGAAAGGAGGTTAGGGGCCAACGTCCTGACTTTC. It yields the protein CASSERRLGANVLTF.

The gene calls are TRBV7-2 and TRBJ2-6; a possible D gene is TRBD2 (6 bases). Between the trimmed V and J ends, which lost 5 bases and 2 bases, there was a span of 10 bases. CDR3 size: 15 residues. Germline CDR1 SGHTA, CDR2 FQGNSA. CDR3 in DNA: TGTGCCAGCAGCCGTCGACTAGCTGGGGCCAACGTCCTGACTTTC. It translates to CASSRRLAGANVLTF.

This clonotype came up a few times. The V call is TRBV6-6, the J call TRBJ2-5; the match to TRBD1 covers 10 bases. The V and J ends lost 7 bases and 5 bases, in that order; junction bases with no gene match: 19. The CDR3 has 18 amino acids. Per the germline V gene, CDR1 is MNHNY and CDR2 is SVGAGI (reference sequence). The CDR3 DNA is TGTGCCAGCACCGAGATGCCGGCCGGGACAGGGGTCTTGGAGACCCAGTACTTC. As protein: CASTEMPAGTGVLETQYF.

The chain has TRBV10-3 and TRBJ1-6; the D is unclear. The CDR3 has 16 residues. Trimming cost V 10 bases and J 6 bases, with 22 bases left between them. Germline V CDR1 and CDR2: ENHRY, SYGVKD. CDR3 sequence: CASTERGDGSNSPLHF. DNA for the CDR3: TGTGCCAGCACCGAACGGGGAGACGGATCTAATTCACCCCTCCACTTT.

As concerns this clonotype: This may come from a read error, since a much larger clone is one base off. This CDR3 fails to terminate in the conserved phenylalanine or tryptophan, so it likely reflects a read error. The V call is TRBV11-2, the J call TRBJ2-5; 13 nucleotides agree with TRBD2. The V gene's germline CDR1 is SGHAT and CDR2 FQNNGV. V lost 5 bases to trimming and J lost 4 bases; unmatched junction nucleotides: 7. The CDR3 extends over 16 amino acids. In DNA form, the CDR3 reads TGTGCCAGCAGCAGACGGACTAGCGGGAGACCAGAGACCCAGTACGTC. It specifies CASSRRTSGRPETQYV.

The gene calls are TRBV27 and TRBJ1-1; TRBD1 is a possible D gene (5 bases). This CDR3 is built from 14 residues. Germline lookup yields CDR1 MNHEY and CDR2 SMNVEV (reference sequence). Trimming removed 5 bases at V and 5 bases at J, with 15 bases between. CDR3 in DNA: TGTGCCAGCAGTGCAAACACGGGGACTACTGAAGCTTTCTTT. It codes for CASSANTGTTEAFF.

The chain joins TRBV6-5 to TRBJ1-1, with D unresolved. The V gene's germline CDR1 is MNHEY and CDR2 SVGAGI. The germline V and J ends were trimmed by 9 bases and 2 bases, with 22 bases remaining between them. The CDR3 sequence is 16 residues long. CDR3 nucleotides: TGTGCCAGTTCTAAAAAATGGCTGCACCAAAACACTGAAGCTTTCTTT. It codes for CASSKKWLHQNTEAFF.

The rearrangement links TRBV6-5 to TRBJ2-7, with D unresolved. Germline lookup yields CDR1 MNHEY and CDR2 SVGAGI. Trimming pared 2 bases from V and 6 bases from J, leaving 8 bases between. The CDR3 has 12 amino acids. CDR3 in DNA: TGTGCCAGCAGTTACCTGGGATCCGAGCAGTACTTC. It translates to CASSYLGSEQYF.

This clonotype was found many times. The rearrangement joins TRBV5-5 to TRBJ1-5, with D tentatively TRBD1 (6 bases). The length of the CDR3 is 16 residues. Trimming shortened V by 4 bases and J by 1 base, and 15 bases separated the two germline ends. Germline V gene sequence: CDR1 SGHKS, CDR2 YYEKEE (reference sequence). CDR3 in amino acids: CASSEQGLRSNQPQHF. In DNA form, the CDR3 reads TGTGCCAGCAGCGAACAGGGTTTGAGAAGCAATCAGCCCCAGCATTTT.

Concerning this clonotype: A much bigger clone sits one base away, suggesting this may be a read error. The chain recombines TRBV5-1 with TRBJ2-5; 7 bases map to TRBD2. This CDR3 spans 15 amino acids. Germline values: CDR1 SGHRS, CDR2 YFSETQ. DNA of the CDR3: TGCGCCAGCAGCTCTGGGAGGGGCGGAGAAGACACCCAGTACTTC. Translated, it gives CASSSGRGGEDTQYF. Looking up the rest from reference TRBV5-1 and TRBJ2-5 gives the full variable domain: KAGVTQTPRYLIKTRGQQVTLSCSPISGHRSVSWYQQTPGQGLQFLFEYFSETQRNKGNFPGRFSGRQFSNSRSEMNVSTLELGDSALYLCASSSGRGGEDTQYFGPGTRLLVL.

This clonotype was detected a few times. The chain links TRBV5-5 to TRBJ1-1; D unresolved. The CDR3 contains 12 residues. CDR1 and CDR2 (germline): SGHKS, YYEKEE (reference sequence). Trimming took 4 bases from V and 5 from J, leaving 9 bases between them. The CDR3 loop reads CASSIVSTEAFF. In DNA form, the CDR3 reads TGTGCCAGCAGCATAGTTTCGACTGAAGCTTTCTTT.

V and J are TRBV9 and TRBJ1-6; 9 nucleotides line up with TRBD1. Germline CDR1 reads SGDLS; CDR2 reads YYNGEE. V shed 0 bases and J 8 bases; nucleotides not matched to a gene: 3. The CDR3 has 15 amino acids. The CDR3 spells CASSVGRTGDSPLHF. The CDR3 DNA is TGTGCCAGCAGCGTAGGGAGGACAGGGGATTCACCCCTCCACTTT.

The chain is built from TRBV7-2 and TRBJ2-1, with 11 bases fitting TRBD2. The germline gives CDR1 SGHTA, CDR2 FQGNSA. This CDR3 spans 15 amino acids. J lost 10 bases, V lost 5 bases, and 10 bases had no gene match. The CDR3 DNA reads as TGTGCCAGCAGCCCACCCCGGACTAGCGGGCGGGAGCAGTTCTTC. Amino acid sequence: CASSPPRTSGREQFF.

Points on this clonotype: This is likely a read error, given that the CDR3 carries no conserved phenylalanine or tryptophan at its end. The DNA is omitted, as the CDR3 cannot be located on it reliably, and the CDR3 follows TCRdb's listing. This rearrangement joins TRBV2 to TRBJ2-5. Germline V CDR1 and CDR2: SNHLY, FYNNEI. The CDR3 is 10 amino acids in total, end residues counted. The CDR3 here is CASSVRDTYT.

This clonotype was observed many times. The chain joins TRBV19 to TRBJ1-2, with 9 bases aligning to TRBD1. This CDR3 comprises 13 residues. Germline V gene lookup returns CDR1 LNHDA and CDR2 SQIVND (reference sequence). V was pared by 8 bases and J by 4 bases, with 5 bases of the junction left unmatched. The CDR3 bases are TGTGCCAGTGACCCGGGACAGGGCTATGGCTACACCTTC. Translation gives CASDPGQGYGYTF.

This sequence joins TRBV29-1 and TRBJ1-2; no definite D call. This CDR3 comprises 12 residues. Germline loops: CDR1 SQVTM, CDR2 ANQGSEA. V dropped 4 bases and J dropped 2 bases, with 8 bases sitting between them. The CDR3 region is CSVAPRNYGYTF. The CDR3 DNA sequence: TGCAGCGTTGCCCCCAGAAACTATGGCTACACCTTC.

This clonotype was observed a few times. The V and J genes are TRBV4-2 and TRBJ1-4; the match to TRBD1 covers 10 bases. The germline V gene has CDR1 LGHNA and CDR2 YNFKEQ. After removal of 7 bases from V and 8 bases from J, the junction contained 7 bases not matched to a gene. The CDR3 has 14 residues. DNA for the CDR3: TGTGCCAGCAACCATGGGGGACAGGGGGAAAAACTGTTTTTT. Its protein is CASNHGGQGEKLFF.

This clonotype was observed at least ten times. As DNA, the CDR3 is TGTGCCATCACGGGGGACCAAAGCTCCTACGAGCAGTACTTC. Residues: CAITGDQSSYEQYF. The chain uses TRBV10-3 and TRBJ2-7, with D perhaps matching TRBD2 (6 bases). CDR1 is ENHRY and CDR2 is SYGVKD in the germline V gene. Trimming removed 7 bases from V and 0 bases from J, with 13 bases in between. The CDR3 consists of 14 residues.

This clonotype was observed at least ten times. The chain carries TRBV7-9 and TRBJ2-2; D not certain. Per the germline V gene, CDR1 is SEHNR and CDR2 is FQNEAQ (reference sequence). There are 13 residues in the CDR3. Trimming removed 1 base at V and 6 bases at J, with 6 bases between. The CDR3 bases are TGTGCCAGCAGCTTAGGTGGCTCCGGGGAGCTGTTTTTT. Its protein product is CASSLGGSGELFF.

This clonotype was seen a few times. CDR3 sequence (DNA): TGCAGTGCTAGAGCTCGAATCGGACCTAGGCCCTACGAGCAGTACTTC. Translating it yields CSARARIGPRPYEQYF. The chain combines TRBV20-1 with TRBJ2-7, with D unresolved. This CDR3 is 16 amino acids long. Germline-derived CDR1 and CDR2 are DFQATT and SNEGSKA (reference sequence). Trimming shortened V by 1 base and J by 2 bases, and 18 bases separated the two germline ends.

This clonotype was counted only a few times. The chain has TRBV3-1 and TRBJ1-3, with D possibly matching TRBD1 (5 bases). CDR3 length: 14 amino acids. V lost 4 bases to trimming and J lost 9 bases, with 16 bases between them. Germline CDR1 and CDR2: LGHDT and YNNKEL (reference sequence). In nucleotides, the CDR3 is TGTGCCAGCAGCCCAAGAGGGGTTGTCGGCACCATATATTTT. Translated: CASSPRGVVGTIYF.

The chain carries TRBV24-1 and TRBJ2-5, with D unclear. V was shortened by 9 bases and J by 4 bases, with 17 bases between the two germline ends. In germline, CDR1 is KGHDR, CDR2 SFDVKD. This CDR3 is 14 amino acids long. Here the CDR3 reads CATAPQWGGETQYF. The CDR3 bases are TGTGCCACCGCGCCCCAATGGGGTGGAGAGACCCAGTACTTC.